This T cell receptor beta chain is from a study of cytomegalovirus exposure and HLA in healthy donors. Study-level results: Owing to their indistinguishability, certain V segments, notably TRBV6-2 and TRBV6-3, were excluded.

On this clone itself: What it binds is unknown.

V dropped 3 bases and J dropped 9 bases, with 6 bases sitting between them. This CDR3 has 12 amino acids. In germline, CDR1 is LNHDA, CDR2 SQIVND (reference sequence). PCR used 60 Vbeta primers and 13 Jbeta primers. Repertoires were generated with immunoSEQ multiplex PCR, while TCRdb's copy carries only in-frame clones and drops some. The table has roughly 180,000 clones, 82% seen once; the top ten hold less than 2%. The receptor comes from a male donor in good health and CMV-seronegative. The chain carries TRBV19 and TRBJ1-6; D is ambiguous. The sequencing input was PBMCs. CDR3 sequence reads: CASSIPGSPLHF. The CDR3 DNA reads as TGTGCCAGTAGTATTCCAGGTTCACCCCTCCACTTT.